This passage covers 5 T cell receptor beta chains from one sample sequenced in a study of cytomegalovirus exposure and HLA in healthy donors. Produced via immunoSEQ multiplex PCR; TCRdb's table is partial and in-frame only. This sample has about 120,000 clones; 75% to 90% occur once, and the top ten carry about 2%. Sequenced input: PBMCs. The source of these receptors is a young woman in good health and CMV-seronegative.

The rearrangement joins TRBV28 to TRBJ1-4; D is unclear. Between the trimmed V and J ends, which lost 11 bases and 3 bases, there was a span of 13 bases. CDR3 size: 13 residues. CDR1 MDHEN and CDR2 SYDVKM come from the germline V gene. The CDR3 coding sequence is TGTGCCCTCTCGAATGCGGCTAATGAAAAACTGTTTTTT. This encodes CALSNAANEKLFF.

The chain uses TRBV29-1 and TRBJ2-4; D is unclear. The CDR3 spans 12 residues. Trimming stripped 3 bases from V and 1 base from J, with 4 bases between. Germline V gives CDR1 SQVTM, CDR2 ANQGSEA. The CDR3 nucleotides are TGCAGCGTTGACGAGGCCAAAAACATTCAGTACTTC. This encodes CSVDEAKNIQYF. Full variable domain (rest looked up from reference TRBV29-1 and TRBJ2-4): SAVISQKPSRDICQRGTSLTIQCQVDSQVTMMFWYRQQPGQSLTLIATANQGSEATYESGFVIDKFPISRPNLTFSTLTVSNMSPEDSSIYLCSVDEAKNIQYFGAGTRLSVL.

V gene TRBV30 combines with J gene TRBJ2-3; D possibly corresponds to TRBD1 (5 bases). The CDR3 is 14 residues long. Trimming left V 0 bases short and J 2 bases short, with 9 bases between. Germline CDR1 and CDR2: GTSNPN and SVGIG (reference sequence). In DNA form, the CDR3 reads TGTGCCTGGAGTGTTGGACATAACACAGATACGCAGTATTTT. It yields the protein CAWSVGHNTDTQYF.

The chain has TRBV5-4 and TRBJ2-3; unclear D gene. Trimming removed 0 bases from V and 2 bases from J, with 16 bases in between. CDR1 and CDR2 (germline): SGHNT, YYREEE (reference sequence). The CDR3 runs 17 residues. CDR3 coding DNA: TGTGCCAGCAGCTTGGCCGAAGACGCGGCCTTCACAGATACGCAGTATTTT. It specifies CASSLAEDAAFTDTQYF.

The rearrangement joins TRBV5-1 to TRBJ2-5, with D possibly being TRBD2 (6 bases). V lost 0 bases and J 1 base, leaving 13 bases between the germline ends. The CDR3 covers 16 residues. From germline, CDR1 is SGHRS and CDR2 YFSETQ. The chain's CDR3 is CASSLGVSGLQETQYF. For the CDR3, the DNA is TGCGCCAGCAGCTTGGGGGTTAGCGGCCTCCAAGAGACCCAGTACTTC.